This T cell receptor beta chain was sequenced during a study of T cell responses to AZD1222 COVID-19 vaccine (dated by TCRdb to the early 2020s). Notes on the research overall: AZD1222 recipients given second doses at about 4 weeks or at about 12 weeks were pooled, since spike-specific TCR depth and breadth were not found to differ between the two schedules. Trial participants were enrolled by age into 18-55, 56-69 and 70-plus year subgroups, with around 150, 28 and 57 TCR-sequenced participants respectively. TCR sequencing covered some 250 trial participants: about 210 given two doses of AZD1222 and about 26 given two doses of MenACWY control vaccine.

The CDR3 regions of human TCRbeta chains were analyzed by immunosequencing. The source study handled its data this way. Repertoire TCRs were checked for matches against a reference library of SARS-CoV-2-specific TCRs that had been generated using the MIRA antigen-specificity platform. Breadth was defined as the fraction of unique TCRs that were SARS-CoV-2-associated. Depth was defined as the fraction of total T cells that were SARS-CoV-2-associated. Using the MIRA data, each spike-specific TCR was assigned both to the spike region to which the TCR was reactive and to a CD4 or CD8 class. Log10-transformed breadth and depth values were compared by one-way ANOVA with Sidak's multiple comparisons tests. TCRdb carries this immuneACCESS record with in-frame sequences only. Its versions omit some clonotypes, under half of them owing to an unresolved V gene in the studies checked, with the rest unexplained. V and J calls and clone size come straight from that table; D and trimming were deduced from the DNA. For this sample there are fewer than 45,000 clones; around 90% appear just once. Roughly 7% of the sample is held by the ten biggest clonotypes.

The study at large found these results: Conclusions about previously exposed vaccinees are limited, since just six AZD1222 recipients were seropositive for SARS-CoV-2 at baseline. Most participants were white British and females outnumbered males, and the authors suggested that clonal diversity may have been underestimated. After two AZD1222 doses, spike-specific TCR breadth and depth were significantly higher than at day 0 and than in MenACWY recipients. The 56-69-year group was small, and its depth increase did not reach significance, likely because of low power. The vaccine-associated CD4 TCRs covered the entire spike protein, and the dominant responses fell in regions 160-218 and 743-854. Epitopes outside the regions mutated in the B.1.351 and B.1.1.7 variants were reportedly recognized by nearly half of the unique spike-specific TCRs. Because no samples from the day 14 peak response were available, repertoires could be characterized only after the peak T cell response.

As to this clone: The antigen it binds to is not known. No base qualities exist here, and no much larger clone lies one base off it.

This sample's time point label indicates: baseline before first vaccination. Vaccinee samples were obtained from the UK trials COV001 and COV002, which included a single-blind randomized controlled phase 2/3 trial of AZD1222 (ChAdOx1 nCoV-19) in healthy adults. For TCRbeta chain sequencing, PBMC samples were collected from trial participants at day 0 and at day 28 after the second dose. Specimen: peripheral blood, collected on day 0 of AZD1222 vaccination. This receptor was taken from an adult in good health.

The DNA is as follows: TGTGCCAGCAGCGGACTAGCGTCTTCGTATGAGCAGTTCTTC. This is translated as CASSGLASSYEQFF. The rearrangement combines TRBV25-1 with TRBJ2-1, with 9 bases in between that match TRBD2. CDR1 and CDR2 are read off the germline V gene as MGHDK and SYGVNS. Clipping removes 6 bases from V and 8 bases from J, with 8 as the unmatched junction base count. Inclusive of the bounding cysteine and phenylalanine, the CDR3 is 14 residues long. Only the CDR3 DNA stays, 42 bases, in frame from base 1.